This T cell receptor (beta chain) was identified during a study of identical twins' blood T cells. Study-wide findings and caveats: Each donor's most abundant TCRbeta clonotypes shared more CDR3 sequences with her twin than unrelated donors.

In this sample, this clonotype turned up a few times. Its matching antigen is unknown. Both ends of each TCR cDNA library bore sample-specific barcodes. TCRdb re-called the 5' RACE reads with MiXCR, one entry per CDR3 protein. The data show 400,000 or so distinct CDR3 sequences, with about 28% seen just once and 6.1% held by the top ten. V was cut by 4 bases and J by 2 bases, with 9 bases left in between. This CDR3 has 14 residues. CDR1 is LNHDA, CDR2 SQIVND, per germline (reference sequence). The sequenced material came from PBMCs. The TCR was taken from a woman aged 18-50 years in good health. The rearrangement joins TRBV19 to TRBJ1-5; the D is unclear. The CDR3 spells CASSTSEGNQPQHF. The DNA of the CDR3 is TGTGCCAGTAGTACCTCGGAGGGCAATCAGCCCCAGCATTTT.